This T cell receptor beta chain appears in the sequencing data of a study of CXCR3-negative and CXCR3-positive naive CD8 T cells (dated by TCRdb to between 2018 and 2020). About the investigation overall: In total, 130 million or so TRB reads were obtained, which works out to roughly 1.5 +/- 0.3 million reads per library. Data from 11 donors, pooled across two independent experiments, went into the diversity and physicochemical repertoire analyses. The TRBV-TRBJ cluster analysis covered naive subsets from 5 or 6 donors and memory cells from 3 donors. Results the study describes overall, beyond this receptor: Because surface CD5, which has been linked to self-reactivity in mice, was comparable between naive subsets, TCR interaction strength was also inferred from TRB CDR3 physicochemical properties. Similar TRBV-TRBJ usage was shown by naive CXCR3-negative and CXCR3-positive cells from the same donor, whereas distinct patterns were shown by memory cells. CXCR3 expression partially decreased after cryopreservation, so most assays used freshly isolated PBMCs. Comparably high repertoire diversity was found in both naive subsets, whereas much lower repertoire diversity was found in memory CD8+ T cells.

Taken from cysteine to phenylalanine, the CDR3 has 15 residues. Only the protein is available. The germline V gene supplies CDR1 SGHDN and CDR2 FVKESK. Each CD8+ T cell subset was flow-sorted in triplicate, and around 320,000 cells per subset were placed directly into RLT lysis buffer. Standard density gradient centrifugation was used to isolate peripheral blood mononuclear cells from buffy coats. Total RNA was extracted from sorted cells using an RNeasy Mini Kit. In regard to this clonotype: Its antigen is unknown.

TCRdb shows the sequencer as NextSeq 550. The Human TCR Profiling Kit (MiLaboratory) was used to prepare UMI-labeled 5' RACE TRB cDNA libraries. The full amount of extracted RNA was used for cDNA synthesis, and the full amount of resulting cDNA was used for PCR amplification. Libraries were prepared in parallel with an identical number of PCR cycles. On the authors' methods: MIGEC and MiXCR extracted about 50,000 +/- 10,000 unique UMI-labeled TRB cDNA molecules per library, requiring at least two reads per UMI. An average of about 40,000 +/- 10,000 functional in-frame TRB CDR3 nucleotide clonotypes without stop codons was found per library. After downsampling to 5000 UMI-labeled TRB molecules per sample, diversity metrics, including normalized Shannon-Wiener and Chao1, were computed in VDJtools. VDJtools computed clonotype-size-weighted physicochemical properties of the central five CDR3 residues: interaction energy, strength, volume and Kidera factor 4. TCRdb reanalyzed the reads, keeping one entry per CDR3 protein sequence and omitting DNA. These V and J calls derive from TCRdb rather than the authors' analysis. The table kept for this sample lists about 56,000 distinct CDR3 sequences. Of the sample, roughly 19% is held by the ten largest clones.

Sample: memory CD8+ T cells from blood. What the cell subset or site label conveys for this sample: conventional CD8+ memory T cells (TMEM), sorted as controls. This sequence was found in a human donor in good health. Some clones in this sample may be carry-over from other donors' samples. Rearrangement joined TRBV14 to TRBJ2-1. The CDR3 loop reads CASSQAFYSYNEQFF.